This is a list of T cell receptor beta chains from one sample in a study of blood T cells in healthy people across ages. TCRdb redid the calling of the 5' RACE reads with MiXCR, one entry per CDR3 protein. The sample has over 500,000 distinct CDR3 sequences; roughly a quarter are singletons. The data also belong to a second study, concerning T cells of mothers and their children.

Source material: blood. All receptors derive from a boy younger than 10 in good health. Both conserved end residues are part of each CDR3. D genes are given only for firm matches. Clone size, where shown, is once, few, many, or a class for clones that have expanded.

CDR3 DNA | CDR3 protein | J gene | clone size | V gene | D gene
TGTGCCAGCAAGTTGGGACAGGGGGCGAACACTGAAGCTTTCTTT | CASKLGQGANTEAFF | TRBJ1-1 | . | TRBV6-5 | TRBD1
TGCAGCGTTCTCTCGACTAGCGGGACAAGAAACATTCAGTACTTC | CSVLSTSGTRNIQYF | TRBJ2-4 | . | TRBV29-1 | TRBD2
TGCGCCAGCAGCGGTGGACAGACGAACACTGAAGCTTTCTTT | CASSGGQTNTEAFF | TRBJ1-1 | many | TRBV5-1 | .
TGTGCCAGCAGCTTAGCTCCTCTAGCCAAAAACATTCAGTACTTC | CASSLAPLAKNIQYF | TRBJ2-4 | . | TRBV7-2 | .
TGCAGCGTTGAACAGGGGACGAGCTCCTACAATGAGCAGTTCTTC | CSVEQGTSSYNEQFF | TRBJ2-1 | few | TRBV29-1 | .
TGCAGCGTTGAGGCCCTAGCGGGGGTCTTGAATGAGCAGTTCTTC | CSVEALAGVLNEQFF | TRBJ2-1 | . | TRBV29-1 | TRBD2
TGTGCCAGCAGCACCCCCGGAGGCGAGCAGTACTTC | CASSTPGGEQYF | TRBJ2-7 | . | TRBV7-6 | .
TGTGCCAGCAGGGAACAAGAGACCCAGCACTTC | CASREQETQHF | TRBJ2-5 | few | TRBV28 | .
TGTGCCAGTGGTACCGGGCTAGGGGCCTACGAGCAGTACTTC | CASGTGLGAYEQYF | TRBJ2-7 | few | TRBV9 | .
TGTGCCAGCAGCATACCCACAGGCAACACTGAAGCTTTCTTT | CASSIPTGNTEAFF | TRBJ1-1 | few | TRBV7-9 | .
TGCAGCGTTGAGCTAGGAATGAACACTGAAGCTTTCTTT | CSVELGMNTEAFF | TRBJ1-1 | . | TRBV29-1 | .
TGTGCCAGCAGCTACTCCCTAGCGGGGGGCATATACAATGAGCAGTTCTTC | CASSYSLAGGIYNEQFF | TRBJ2-1 | few | TRBV9 | TRBD2
TGCGCCAGCAGCATAAACAGGGTTCTCTTGGCGGATACGCAGTATTTT | CASSINRVLLADTQYF | TRBJ2-3 | many | TRBV5-1 | .
TGTGCCATCAGTGATTTGACAGGGACCTACGAGCAGTACTTC | CAISDLTGTYEQYF | TRBJ2-7 | few | TRBV10-3 | TRBD1
TGCGCCAGCAGCCAAGGGGGACGCTACTACGAGCAGTACTTC | CASSQGGRYYEQYF | TRBJ2-7 | . | TRBV4-3 | .
TGCGCCAGCAGCTTGGATGGGGGCCCCTTTTATGGCTACACCTTC | CASSLDGGPFYGYTF | TRBJ1-2 | . | TRBV5-1 | .
TGCGCCAGCAGCTTCTCCTTACTAGCGGGAACCTACAATGAGCAGTTCTTC | CASSFSLLAGTYNEQFF | TRBJ2-1 | . | TRBV5-1 | TRBD2
TGTGCCATCAGTGAGTCGACTAGCGGCACAGATACGCAGTATTTT | CAISESTSGTDTQYF | TRBJ2-3 | many | TRBV10-3 | TRBD2
TGCGCCAGCAGCTTGACGGCGGGAGTCTACGAGCAGTACTTC | CASSLTAGVYEQYF | TRBJ2-7 | . | TRBV5-1 | TRBD2
TGTGCCAGCTCACCGAATAGCGGGGGGAACACAGATACGCAGTATTTT | CASSPNSGGNTDTQYF | TRBJ2-3 | . | TRBV18 | TRBD2
TGTGCCAGCAGCCCGCAGGCTCGGGACGGTGAAGCTTTCTTT | CASSPQARDGEAFF | TRBJ1-1 | . | TRBV6-6 | .
TGTGCCAGCAGCTTTGGGGGGGCAAATGGCTACACCTTC | CASSFGGANGYTF | TRBJ1-2 | . | TRBV7-3 | .
TGCAGCGTTGAGGGACAGGCAACTGAAGCTTTCTTT | CSVEGQATEAFF | TRBJ1-1 | . | TRBV29-1 | TRBD1
TGTGCCAGCAACGACAGCTGGGCGCTCTACGAGCAGTACTTC | CASNDSWALYEQYF | TRBJ2-7 | . | TRBV12-3/TRBV12-4 | .
TGTGCCAGCAGCCAAGAAGGTCGCGGGCAGGGGGCCGAGACCCAGTACTTC | CASSQEGRGQGAETQYF | TRBJ2-5 | . | TRBV4-2 | TRBD1
TGTGCCAGCAGCCGCATGAGACAGTGGAGCGCCTACGAGCAGTACTTC | CASSRMRQWSAYEQYF | TRBJ2-7 | few | TRBV4-2 | .
TGCGCCAGCAGCCAAGATGTAGCGGGAGGGCCCCCGCAGTTCTTC | CASSQDVAGGPPQFF | TRBJ2-1 | few | TRBV4-3 | TRBD2
TGTGCCAGCAGTACGGGACTAGTTAGTAATGAGCAGTTCTTC | CASSTGLVSNEQFF | TRBJ2-1 | . | TRBV6-6 | TRBD2
TGCAGTGCATCCCGGCGGGGGGTGAACACTGTAGCTTTCTTT | CSASRRGVNTVAFF | TRBJ1-1 | once | TRBV20-1 | .
TGTGCCAGCAGCCACCTCCTCCGGGGCAGGGTGGATTCGGCTAACTATGGCTACACCTTC | CASSHLLRGRVDSANYGYTF | TRBJ1-2 | many | TRBV7-9 | .
TGTGCCAGCAGCTACCAAATAGGACAGGGGAAGGGGGAGCTGTTTTTT | CASSYQIGQGKGELFF | TRBJ2-2 | many | TRBV5-5 | TRBD1
TGCAGCGTTGTGTTATCTCAAGAGACCCAGTACTTC | CSVVLSQETQYF | TRBJ2-5 | . | TRBV29-1 | .
TGTGCCTGCAGGCGGGGGAGACTAGGTCAAGATACGCAGTATTTT | CACRRGRLGQDTQYF | TRBJ2-3 | few | TRBV7-9 | TRBD2
TGCGCCAGCAGCCAAGTTCTAGCGGGCTTGGGGAATGAGCAGTTCTTC | CASSQVLAGLGNEQFF | TRBJ2-1 | . | TRBV4-1 | TRBD2
TGTGCCAGCAGCCAAGATCAGGGGCAGACTGAAGCTTTCTTT | CASSQDQGQTEAFF | TRBJ1-1 | . | TRBV3-1 | .
TGTGCCAGCAGTTCGGGACAGGGGAACACCGGGGAGCTGTTTTTT | CASSSGQGNTGELFF | TRBJ2-2 | many | TRBV7-9 | TRBD1
TGTGCCAGCAGCCAAGATCGCCTAGCGCCCTACGAGCAGTACTTC | CASSQDRLAPYEQYF | TRBJ2-7 | few | TRBV3-1 | .
TGCAGCGTTGGTGACGGAAAGAACACTGAAGCTTTCTTT | CSVGDGKNTEAFF | TRBJ1-1 | many | TRBV29-1 | .
TGTGCCAGCAGCTTAGCGTTCGACGAGCAGTACTTC | CASSLAFDEQYF | TRBJ2-7 | few | TRBV7-9 | .
TGCAGCGTTGAATTCTACAATGAGCAGTTCTTC | CSVEFYNEQFF | TRBJ2-1 | few | TRBV29-1 | .
TGCAGCGCCACGGGTACTAACTATGGCTACACCTTC | CSATGTNYGYTF | TRBJ1-2 | . | TRBV29-1 | .
TGTGCCAGCAGCCTCCTCCGGGACAGTTCCTACGAGCAGTACTTC | CASSLLRDSSYEQYF | TRBJ2-7 | . | TRBV13 | TRBD1
TGTGCCAGCAGCCCAACTCCCGGCTACGAGCAGTACTTC | CASSPTPGYEQYF | TRBJ2-7 | few | TRBV7-2 | .
TGCAGTGCTAGAGATGGGACAGGGGGGGAGACTGAAGCTTTCTTT | CSARDGTGGETEAFF | TRBJ1-1 | . | TRBV20-1 | TRBD1
TGTGCCAGCAGTTTATATATAGAGGCCGGGGAGCTGTTTTTT | CASSLYIEAGELFF | TRBJ2-2 | few | TRBV27 | .
TGCAGCGCCTCGCCCGGGACTAGTGCCATTGAGCAGTTCTTC | CSASPGTSAIEQFF | TRBJ2-1 | . | TRBV29-1 | TRBD2
TGTGCCAGCTCACCACGGGTACAGCTTAACTATGGCTACACCTTC | CASSPRVQLNYGYTF | TRBJ1-2 | few | TRBV18 | .
TGTGCCAGCAGTTTCCTAGCCGGGACCTTCCCCGGGGAGCTGTTTTTT | CASSFLAGTFPGELFF | TRBJ2-2 | few | TRBV7-9 | .
TGTGCCAGCAGGCTTACGGTACAGGGCGGTTCACCCCTCCACTTT | CASRLTVQGGSPLHF | TRBJ1-6 | . | TRBV6-5 | .
TGTGCCAGCAGTGAGGGGGTAGGGGAGTTCTTC | CASSEGVGEFF | TRBJ2-1 | . | TRBV12-3/TRBV12-4 | .
TGTGCCAGCATAAGTGTGACTTCGGGTTCCAGTGAGCAGTTCTTC | CASISVTSGSSEQFF | TRBJ2-1 | . | TRBV6-5 | .
TGTGCCAGCAGCCCAACCGGGACAGTCAACACTGAAGCTTTCTTT | CASSPTGTVNTEAFF | TRBJ1-1 | . | TRBV9 | TRBD1
TGCGCCAGCAGTGCAGGGATGGTGGGAAACATTCAGTACTTC | CASSAGMVGNIQYF | TRBJ2-4 | many | TRBV10-2 | .
TGCGCCAGCAGCCAAGGCCCCTTCCTCAATGAGCAGTTCTTC | CASSQGPFLNEQFF | TRBJ2-1 | few | TRBV4-3 | .
TGTGCCTGCAGCCCACTAGCACTTTTCATGGATACGCAGTATTTT | CACSPLALFMDTQYF | TRBJ2-3 | few | TRBV7-9 | .
TGTGCCATCAGTGAAAAAGGACAGGGGGCGGGCGGGGAGCTGTTTTTT | CAISEKGQGAGGELFF | TRBJ2-2 | . | TRBV10-3 | TRBD1
TGTGCCAGCAGCTTAAGCCCCCTAGAGATTGCCTATGCGAAGACCCAGTACTTC | CASSLSPLEIAYAKTQYF | TRBJ2-5 | many | TRBV7-2 | .
TGTGCCAGCAGTTTTAGGGGTGGCACAGATACGCAGTATTTT | CASSFRGGTDTQYF | TRBJ2-3 | . | TRBV6-1 | .
TGTGCCAGCAGTGGGACTAGCGGGAGAAGGACCGGGGAGCTGTTTTTT | CASSGTSGRRTGELFF | TRBJ2-2 | few | TRBV2 | TRBD2